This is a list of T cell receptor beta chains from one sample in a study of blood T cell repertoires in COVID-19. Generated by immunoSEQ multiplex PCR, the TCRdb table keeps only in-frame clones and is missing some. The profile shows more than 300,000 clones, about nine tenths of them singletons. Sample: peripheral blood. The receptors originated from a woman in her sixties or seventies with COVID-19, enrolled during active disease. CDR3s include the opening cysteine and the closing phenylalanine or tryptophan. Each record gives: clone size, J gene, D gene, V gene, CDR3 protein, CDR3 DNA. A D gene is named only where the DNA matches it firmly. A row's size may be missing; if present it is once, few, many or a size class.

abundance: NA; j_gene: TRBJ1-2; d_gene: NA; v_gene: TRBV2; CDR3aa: CASSERTSYGYTF; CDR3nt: TGTGCCAGCAGTGAGCGGACTTCCTATGGCTACACCTTC
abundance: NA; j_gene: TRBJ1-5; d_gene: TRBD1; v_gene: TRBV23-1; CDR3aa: CASRNRAGTANQPQHF; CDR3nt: TGCGCCAGCAGGAACCGGGCGGGGACAGCGAATCAGCCCCAGCATTTT
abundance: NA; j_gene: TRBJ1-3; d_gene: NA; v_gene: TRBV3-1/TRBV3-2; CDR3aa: CASSLGWENTIYF; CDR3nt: TGTGCCAGCAGCCTCGGATGGGAGAACACCATATATTTT
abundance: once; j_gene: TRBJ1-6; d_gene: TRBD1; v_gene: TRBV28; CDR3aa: CASSLLDRGGNSPLHF; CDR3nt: TGTGCCAGCAGTTTGCTGGACAGGGGAGGTAATTCACCCCTCCACTTT
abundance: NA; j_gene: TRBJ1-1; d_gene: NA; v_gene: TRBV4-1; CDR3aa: CASSRVQGDTEAFF; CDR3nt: TGCGCCAGCAGCCGAGTCCAAGGAGACACTGAAGCTTTCTTT
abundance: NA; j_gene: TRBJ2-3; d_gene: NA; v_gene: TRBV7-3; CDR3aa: CASSLFSGSSTDTQYF; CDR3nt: TGTGCCAGCAGCTTATTTAGCGGATCTAGCACAGATACGCAGTATTTT
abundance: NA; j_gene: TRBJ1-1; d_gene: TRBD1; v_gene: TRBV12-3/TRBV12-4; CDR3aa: CASRQRQGGAFF; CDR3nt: TGTGCCAGCAGACAAAGACAGGGAGGAGCTTTCTTT
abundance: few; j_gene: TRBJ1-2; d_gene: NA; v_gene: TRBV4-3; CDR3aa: CASSQEGAGAIIYGYTF; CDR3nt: TGCGCCAGCAGCCAAGAGGGGGCGGGGGCTATCATCTATGGCTACACCTTC
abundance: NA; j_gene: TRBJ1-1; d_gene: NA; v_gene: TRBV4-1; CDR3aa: CASSQDRASGDTEAFF; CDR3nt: TGCGCCAGCAGCCAAGATCGTGCTTCGGGGGACACTGAAGCTTTCTTT
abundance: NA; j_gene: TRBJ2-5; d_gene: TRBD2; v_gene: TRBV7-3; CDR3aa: CASSSSGGPQETQYF; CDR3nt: TGTGCCAGCAGCTCTAGCGGGGGCCCCCAGGAGACCCAGTACTTC
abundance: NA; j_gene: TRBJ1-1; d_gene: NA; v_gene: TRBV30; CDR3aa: CAWSVVNMNTEAFF; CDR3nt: TGTGCCTGGAGTGTAGTAAACATGAACACTGAAGCTTTCTTT
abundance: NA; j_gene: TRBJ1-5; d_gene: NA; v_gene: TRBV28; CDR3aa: CASSPYFQGRQPQHF; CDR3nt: TGTGCCAGCAGTCCCTATTTCCAGGGCAGGCAGCCCCAGCATTTT
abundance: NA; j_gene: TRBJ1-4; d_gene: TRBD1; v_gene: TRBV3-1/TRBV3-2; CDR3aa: CASSQDFRDRDEKLFF; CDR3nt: TGTGCCAGCAGCCAAGACTTCCGGGACAGGGACGAAAAACTGTTTTTT
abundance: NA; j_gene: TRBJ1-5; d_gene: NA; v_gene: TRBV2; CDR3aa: CASSVADTGQHF; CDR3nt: TGTGCCAGCAGTGTAGCCGATACGGGCCAGCATTTT
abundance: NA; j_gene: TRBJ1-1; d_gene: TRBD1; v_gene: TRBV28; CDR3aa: CASRLEGQGNTEAFF; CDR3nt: TGTGCCAGCAGGCTGGAGGGACAGGGGAACACTGAAGCTTTCTTT
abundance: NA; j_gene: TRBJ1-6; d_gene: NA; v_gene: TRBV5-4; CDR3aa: CASSLGEGGLYNSPLHF; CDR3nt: TGTGCCAGCAGCTTGGGGGAGGGGGGCTTATATAATTCACCCCTCCACTTT
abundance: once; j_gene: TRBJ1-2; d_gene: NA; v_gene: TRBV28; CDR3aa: CASSLVDSYGYTF; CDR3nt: TGTGCCAGCAGTTTGGTGGACAGCTATGGCTACACCTTC
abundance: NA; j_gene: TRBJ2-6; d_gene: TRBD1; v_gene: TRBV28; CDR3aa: CASSRQGSGANVLTF; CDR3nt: TGTGCCAGCAGCCGACAGGGGTCCGGGGCCAACGTCCTGACTTTC
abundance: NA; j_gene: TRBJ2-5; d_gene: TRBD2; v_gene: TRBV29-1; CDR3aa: CSVDLAGDGAETQYF; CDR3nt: TGCAGCGTAGACCTAGCGGGGGACGGGGCGGAGACCCAGTACTTC
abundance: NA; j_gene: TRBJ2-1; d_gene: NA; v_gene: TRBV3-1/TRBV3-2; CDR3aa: CASSQDRLNEQFF; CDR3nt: TGTGCCAGCAGCCAAGACCGACTTAATGAGCAGTTCTTC
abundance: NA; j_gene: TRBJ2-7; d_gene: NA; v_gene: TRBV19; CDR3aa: CASSRTGNRQYF; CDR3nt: TGTGCCAGTAGTCGTACAGGGAATCGGCAGTACTTC
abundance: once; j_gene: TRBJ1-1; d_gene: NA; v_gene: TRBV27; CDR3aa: CASSYTGYTEAFF; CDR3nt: TGTGCCAGCAGTTATACAGGGTACACTGAAGCTTTCTTT
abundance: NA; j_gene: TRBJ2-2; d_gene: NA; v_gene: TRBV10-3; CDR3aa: CAISESSGRERTGELFF; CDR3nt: TGTGCCATCAGTGAGTCATCCGGCAGAGAGAGGACCGGGGAGCTGTTTTTT
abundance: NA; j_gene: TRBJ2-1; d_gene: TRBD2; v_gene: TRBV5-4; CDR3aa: CASSPTSGGAYEQFF; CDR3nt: TGTGCCAGCAGCCCGACTAGCGGGGGGGCCTATGAGCAGTTCTTC
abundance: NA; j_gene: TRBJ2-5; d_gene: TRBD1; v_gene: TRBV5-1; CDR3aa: CASSLEGQGVRGQETQYF; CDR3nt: TGCGCCAGCAGCTTGGAAGGACAGGGGGTCAGGGGCCAAGAGACCCAGTACTTC
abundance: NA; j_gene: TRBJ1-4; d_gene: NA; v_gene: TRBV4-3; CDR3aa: CASSPHPPQGPPMPEKLFF; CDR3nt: TGCGCCAGCAGCCCACACCCCCCACAGGGTCCACCAATGCCCGAAAAACTGTTTTTT
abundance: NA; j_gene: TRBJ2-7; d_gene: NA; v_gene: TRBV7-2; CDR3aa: CASSPRTEKGEQYF; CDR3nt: TGTGCCAGCAGCCCCCGGACAGAAAAGGGCGAGCAGTACTTC
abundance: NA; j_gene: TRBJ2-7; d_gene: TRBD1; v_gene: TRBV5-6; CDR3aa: CASSPGQGAYEQYF; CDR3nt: TGTGCCAGCAGCCCCGGACAGGGAGCCTACGAGCAGTACTTC
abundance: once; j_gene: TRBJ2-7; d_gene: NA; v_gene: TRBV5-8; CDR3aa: CASTFRGRDEQYF; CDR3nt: TGTGCCAGCACCTTTAGGGGTCGCGACGAGCAGTACTTC
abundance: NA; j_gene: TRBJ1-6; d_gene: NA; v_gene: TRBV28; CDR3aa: CASSPPLSSYNSPLHF; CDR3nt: TGTGCCAGCAGTCCCCCTCTGAGCTCCTATAATTCACCCCTCCACTTT
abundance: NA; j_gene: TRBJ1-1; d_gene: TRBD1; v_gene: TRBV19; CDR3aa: CASSRGTGGRDEAFF; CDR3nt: TGTGCCAGTAGTAGAGGGACAGGGGGTAGGGATGAAGCTTTCTTT
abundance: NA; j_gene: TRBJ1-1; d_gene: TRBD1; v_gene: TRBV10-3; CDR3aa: CAIRWDRGRGRAFF; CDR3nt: TGTGCCATCAGATGGGACAGGGGGCGGGGTAGAGCTTTCTTT
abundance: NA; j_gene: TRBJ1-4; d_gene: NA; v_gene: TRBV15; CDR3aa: CATSRSSATNEKLFF; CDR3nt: TGTGCCACCAGCAGGTCGAGTGCAACTAATGAAAAACTGTTTTTT
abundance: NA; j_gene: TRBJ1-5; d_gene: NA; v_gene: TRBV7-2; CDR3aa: CASSLATASPNQHF; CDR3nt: TGTGCCAGCAGCTTAGCCACAGCATCTCCGAACCAGCATTTT
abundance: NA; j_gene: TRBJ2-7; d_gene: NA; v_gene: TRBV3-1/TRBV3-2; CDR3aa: CASSQIPRRLAPYEQYF; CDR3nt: TGTGCCAGCAGCCAAATACCGAGAAGGTTAGCACCCTACGAGCAGTACTTC
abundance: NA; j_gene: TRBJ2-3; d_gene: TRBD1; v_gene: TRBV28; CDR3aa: CASSPAGTGEDTQYF; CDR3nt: TGTGCCAGCAGCCCGGCTGGGACAGGGGAAGATACGCAGTATTTT
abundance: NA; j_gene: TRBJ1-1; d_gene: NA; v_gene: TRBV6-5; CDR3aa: CASSYGHLAEAFF; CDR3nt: TGTGCCAGCAGTTACGGGCATCTGGCTGAAGCTTTCTTT
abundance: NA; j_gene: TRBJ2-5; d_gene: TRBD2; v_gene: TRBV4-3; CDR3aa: CASSQDRTSGHGAQETQYF; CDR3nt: TGCGCCAGCAGCCAAGACAGGACTAGCGGGCACGGGGCTCAAGAGACCCAGTACTTC